This T cell receptor (beta chain) was captured in a study of blood T cell repertoires in COVID-19. For the study at large: The study drew acute and convalescent COVID-19 samples from the United States, Italy and Spain. The analysed material was cDNA or gDNA that came from T cells, B-cell-depleted T cells, or PBMCs.

Assay used: immunoSEQ multiplex PCR; TCRdb lists only in-frame clones, some missing. The table has tens of thousands of clones, around four fifths seen once. J was trimmed by 4 bases and V by 1 base; bases with no gene match: 1. The CDR3 extends over 14 amino acids. CDR1 KGHSH and CDR2 LQKENI come from the germline V gene. The source is an older man with acute or convalescent COVID-19. Input material: peripheral blood. V and J are TRBV18 and TRBJ1-1, with 9 bases matching TRBD1. CDR3 loop: CASSPLDRGTEAFF. CDR3 DNA: TGTGCCAGCTCACCACTGGACAGGGGCACTGAAGCTTTCTTT.